This T cell receptor beta chain is drawn from a study of blood T cell repertoires in COVID-19 (dated by TCRdb to the early 2020s). Turning to the overall study: The collaborator samples originated in the United States, Italy and Spain and spanned the acute and convalescent phases of COVID-19. The prospective study material was composed of cDNA or gDNA derived from T cells, B-cell-depleted T cells, or PBMCs. Deeply sampled blood TCRbeta repertoires from subjects exposed to, actively infected with, or recovered from COVID-19 were included in the dataset. The repertoires were released in a freely available public database meant as a resource for research on the immune response to SARS-CoV-2. Samples were obtained from the ongoing ImmuneRACE study (first 160 participants) and from some 1,200 subjects provided by 6 global collaborators. A de-identified subject ID, COVID-19 status, age in years and sex were almost always included in the sample metadata. Where available, HLA class I and class II types were taken from metadata supplied by the sample provider and were not determined by assay-based typing.

Results the study describes overall, beyond this receptor: The amount of clinical and demographic metadata varied by source and participant and was provided uncurated.

Each collaborating institution followed its own protocols to collect whole blood in K2EDTA tubes. For TCRbeta analysis, collaborators shipped samples as frozen whole blood, isolated PBMCs, or DNA extracted from either of those sample types. As for this clone: The specificity of this receptor is unknown. Within one base of it there is no much larger clone, and no base qualities were kept.

TCRbeta CDR3 regions were amplified from genomic DNA using the immunoSEQ Assay, a bias-controlled multiplex PCR. The authors processed their data as follows. Within the assay, amplification of reference gene primers was used to estimate how many nucleated cells each sample contained. To quantify the absolute abundance of each unique TCRbeta CDR3 rearrangement, sequence reads were collapsed and filtered. Productive Simpson clonality was computed per sample as the square root of Simpson's diversity index over productive rearrangements. The table was pulled from immuneACCESS by TCRdb, which kept in-frame rearrangements only. Such tables lose some clones; where checked, under half of the loss comes from unresolved V genes, and the rest has no known cause. Clone size and V and J calls were adopted from that table, with D and trimming inferred from the DNA. The table for this sample lists about 130,000 clones; about 82% of them were counted only once. Of the sample, approximately 5% falls within the top ten clones.

CDR1 is given as LGHNA and CDR2 as YSLEER, both from the germline V gene. Between the V and J ends, shortened by 2 bases and 4 bases respectively, the junction contains 12 bases. The CDR3 holds 14 amino acids from the cysteine to the phenylalanine. The kept DNA is CDR3 alone, 42 bases in frame from the first base. The sequence came from a human donor in a cohort sampled during active COVID-19. The specimen sequenced was peripheral blood. Rearrangement joined TRBV4-3 to TRBJ2-7; the D region possibly corresponds to TRBD1 (6 bases align). The CDR3 protein sequence reads: CASSQFGGPYEQYF. At the DNA level, the sequence is TGCGCCAGCAGCCAATTTGGGGGCCCGTACGAGCAGTACTTC.